These 5 T cell receptor beta chains came from one sample sequenced in a study of cytomegalovirus exposure and HLA in healthy donors. 13 Jbeta primers and 60 Vbeta primers were used for the PCR. This table comes from immunoSEQ multiplex PCR, and its TCRdb copy is limited to in-frame clones, with some not included. The data hold approximately 150,000 clones, with about 77% observed a single time. Sequencing input: PBMCs. These receptors were collected from a female donor in good health and CMV-seronegative.

Written as DNA, the CDR3 is TGTGCCAGCAGTGGATTTGAGCGGGGATACAATGAGCAGTTCTTC. As protein: CASSGFERGYNEQFF. The chain joins TRBV28 to TRBJ2-1; 7 nucleotides match TRBD2. V dropped 5 bases and J dropped 4; count of bases not matched to a gene: 8. Germline loops: CDR1 MDHEN, CDR2 SYDVKM. The CDR3 spans 15 residues.

The chain is built from TRBV30 and TRBJ1-1, with D possibly TRBD1 on 5 matching bases. The germline V gene has CDR1 GTSNPN and CDR2 SVGIG (reference sequence). V lost 0 bases to trimming and J lost 6 bases, with 8 bases between them. The CDR3 extends over 12 amino acids. The CDR3 reads CAWSVRGAEAFF. Written as DNA, the CDR3 is TGTGCCTGGAGTGTAAGGGGCGCTGAAGCTTTCTTT.

The chain combines TRBV9 with TRBJ1-5, with D maybe TRBD1 (6 bases). This CDR3 is built from 16 residues. Trimming cost V 0 bases and J 6 bases, with 16 bases left between them. CDR1 is SGDLS, CDR2 YYNGEE, per germline. Here the CDR3 DNA reads TGTGCCAGCAGCGTAGGCACAGGGCCCTCGGCTCAGCCCCAGCATTTT. Amino acid sequence: CASSVGTGPSAQPQHF.

The gene calls are TRBV19 and TRBJ2-5, with D perhaps TRBD1 (5 bases). This CDR3 region has 16 residues. Germline CDR1 LNHDA, CDR2 SQIVND (reference sequence). V shed 7 bases and J shed 0 bases, with 18 bases lying between them. The DNA of the CDR3 is TGTGCCAGTAAATCGGTCCAGGGTCCTTACCAAGAGACCCAGTACTTC. It yields the protein CASKSVQGPYQETQYF.

V and J are TRBV6-1 and TRBJ2-1, with 8 bases matching TRBD1. V gave up 3 bases and J gave up 6 bases; unmatched junction bases: 4. The germline gives CDR1 MNHNS, CDR2 SASEGT. CDR3 length: 14 amino acids. CDR3 loop: CASSDRGRGNEQFF. The CDR3 coding sequence is TGTGCCAGCAGTGACAGGGGGCGCGGCAATGAGCAGTTCTTC.